The 12 T cell receptor beta chains below all came from one sample that was sequenced in a study of CD8+ T cells in alopecia areata. cDNA reverse transcribed from extracted RNA served as the sequencing template. Here immunoSEQ multiplex PCR was the method, and the copy in TCRdb shows in-frame clones only, minus some. The table has about 82,000 clones, just over 50% seen once. Sequenced: NKG2D-high CD8+ T cells sorted from blood. Every receptor here comes from a human donor with alopecia areata.

This clone was counted between two and nine times. This chain links TRBV29-1 with TRBJ1-3, with unresolved D. This CDR3 spans 15 amino acids. The V gene lost 5 bases and the J gene lost 0 bases, with 14 bases spanning the gap. Germline V CDR1 and CDR2: SQVTM, ANQGSEA. This chain's CDR3 is CSVSELSVSGNTIYF. The CDR3 region has the DNA TGCAGCGTTTCCGAACTATCGGTCTCTGGAAACACCATATATTTT.

A single count supports this clone. J is TRBJ2-1 and V is TRBV2; D may be TRBD2 (6 bases). This CDR3 comprises 13 residues. Germline lookup yields CDR1 SNHLY and CDR2 FYNNEI. The V gene lost 6 bases and the J gene lost 4 bases, with 10 bases spanning the gap. The CDR3 here is CASRGGEYNEQFF. The DNA for the CDR3 is TGTGCCAGCAGGGGAGGAGAATACAATGAGCAGTTCTTC.

The chain uses TRBV7-6 and TRBJ2-5; the match to TRBD2 covers 11 bases. Trimming cost V 5 bases and J 5 bases; bases outside gene matches: 16. Germline lookup yields CDR1 SGHVS and CDR2 FNYEAQ. This CDR3 spans 18 amino acids. CDR3 sequence (DNA): TGTGCCAGCAGCCTTAAAATGGGGACTAGCGGTCTCTGGGAGACCCAGTACTTC. Its protein is CASSLKMGTSGLWETQYF.

The chain links TRBV28 to TRBJ2-7; no definite D call. This CDR3 region has 10 residues. The germline V gene encodes CDR1 MDHEN and CDR2 SYDVKM. The V gene lost 8 bases and the J gene lost 3 bases, with 5 bases spanning the gap. The CDR3 region has the DNA TGTGCCAGCCGCAACTACGAGCAGTACTTC. It yields the protein CASRNYEQYF.

This clone was recorded a few times. The rearrangement links TRBV29-1 to TRBJ2-7; the D gene is possibly TRBD1 (6 bases). Trimming pared 1 base from V and 7 bases from J, leaving 17 bases between. Germline V gives CDR1 SQVTM, CDR2 ANQGSEA. The CDR3 loop spans 14 amino acids. CDR3 loop: CSVEGPGQPGEQYF. The CDR3 nucleotides read TGCAGCGTTGAAGGCCCTGGACAGCCCGGGGAGCAGTACTTC.

The V call is TRBV2, the J call TRBJ2-7; 11 bases fit TRBD1. Trimming cost V 10 bases and J 2 bases; bases outside gene matches: 7. The germline gives CDR1 SNHLY, CDR2 FYNNEI. CDR3 length equals 14 residues. The CDR3 region has the DNA TGTGCCATCCATTTGGGACAGGGGGCCTACGAGCAGTACTTC. Amino acids: CAIHLGQGAYEQYF. Full variable domain (rest looked up from reference TRBV2 and TRBJ2-7): EPEVTQTPSHQVTQMGQEVILRCVPISNHLYFYWYRQILGQKVEFLVSFYNNEISEKSEIFDDQFSVERPDGSNFTLKIRSTKLEDSAMYFCAIHLGQGAYEQYFGPGTRLTVT.

As regards this clone: This CDR3 is also generated by other DNA sequences in the sample. The V call is TRBV6-5, the J call TRBJ2-7, with 8 bases aligning to TRBD1. The CDR3 runs to 14 residues. CDR1 MNHEY and CDR2 SVGAGI come from the germline V gene. Losses at the gene ends were 2 bases for V and 4 bases for J; bases not matched to a gene: 4. CDR3 in DNA: TGTGCCAGCAGTTACGGACAGGGTTTATACGAGCAGTACTTC. It translates to CASSYGQGLYEQYF.

V is TRBV27 and J is TRBJ2-6; D not certain. Trimming removed 2 bases at V and 1 base at J, with 6 bases between. The CDR3 sequence is 15 residues long. Germline loops: CDR1 MNHEY, CDR2 SMNVEV (reference sequence). The DNA of the CDR3 is TGTGCCAGCAGTTTAGTTGGTTCTGGGGCCAACGTCCTGACTTTC. Residues: CASSLVGSGANVLTF.

The chain carries TRBV9 and TRBJ2-2; unclear D gene. The CDR3 consists of 16 residues. Per the germline V gene, CDR1 is SGDLS and CDR2 is YYNGEE. V shed 0 bases and J shed 1 base, with 10 bases lying between them. The CDR3 DNA reads TGTGCCAGCAGCGTAGCGGGCGGATGGAACACCGGGGAGCTGTTTTTT. Encoded protein: CASSVAGGWNTGELFF.

The sample holds a few counts of this clone. The V call is TRBV29-1, the J call TRBJ2-3, with D hard to call. The V end lost 1 base, the J end lost 14 bases, and 10 bases lay between the germline ends. The CDR3 runs 10 residues. Germline CDR1 SQVTM, CDR2 ANQGSEA. This CDR3 reads CSVEGQDGYF. CDR3 sequence (DNA): TGCAGCGTTGAAGGGCAGGACGGGTATTTT.

The chain is built from TRBV18 and TRBJ1-5; D uncertain. V was cut by 2 bases and J by 3 bases, with 26 bases left in between. This CDR3 comprises 20 residues. Germline-derived CDR1 and CDR2 are KGHSH and LQKENI. CDR3 in amino acids: CASSPNPRSFRLVNNQPQHF. The CDR3 DNA is TGTGCCAGCTCACCAAATCCTAGGTCATTCAGGCTTGTGAACAATCAGCCCCAGCATTTT.

This clone was observed a few times. The chain employs TRBV29-1 and TRBJ2-3; 11 bases fit TRBD2. Per germline, CDR1 SQVTM and CDR2 ANQGSEA. CDR3 length: 17 amino acids. V was clipped by 3 bases and J by 0 bases; unmatched bases: 8. The CDR3 region is CSVDGTSGSPSTDTQYF. The CDR3 nucleotides read TGCAGCGTTGATGGGACTAGCGGTTCACCGAGCACAGATACGCAGTATTTT.